Included here is one T cell receptor (beta chain) sequence, with context. From germline, CDR1 is KGHSH and CDR2 LQKENI. This CDR3 contains 14 residues. Trimming shortened V by 2 bases and J by 7 bases, and 12 bases separated the two germline ends. TCRdb's copy holds only in-frame clones and misses some; the assay was immunoSEQ multiplex PCR. Altogether about 270,000 clones are present, less than 90% being singletons, with the ten largest covering around 13%. The sample belongs to a study of blood T cell repertoires in COVID-19. The overall study: In each case, the material was cDNA or gDNA derived from T cells, B-cell-depleted T cells, or PBMCs.

The TCR originated in an older woman with COVID-19, enrolled during active disease. The sequencing input was peripheral blood. V gene TRBV18 combines with J gene TRBJ2-1; D possibly corresponds to TRBD1 (7 bases). The CDR3, as DNA: TGTGCCAGCTCACCATCAGGGGGAGGAAATGAGCAGTTCTTC. Translation gives CASSPSGGGNEQFF.